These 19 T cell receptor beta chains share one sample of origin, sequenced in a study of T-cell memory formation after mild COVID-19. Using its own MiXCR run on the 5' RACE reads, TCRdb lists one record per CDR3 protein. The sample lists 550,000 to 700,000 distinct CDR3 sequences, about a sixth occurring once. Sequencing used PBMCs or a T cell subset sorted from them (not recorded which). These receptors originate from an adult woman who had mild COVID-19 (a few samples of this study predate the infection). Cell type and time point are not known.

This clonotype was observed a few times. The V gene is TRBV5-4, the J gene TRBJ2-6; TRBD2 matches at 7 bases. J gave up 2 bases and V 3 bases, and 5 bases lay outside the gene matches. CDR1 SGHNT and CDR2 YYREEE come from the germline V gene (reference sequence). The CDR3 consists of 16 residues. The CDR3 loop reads CASSWEGIAGANVLTF. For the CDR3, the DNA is TGTGCCAGCAGCTGGGAGGGGATAGCTGGGGCCAACGTCCTGACTTTC.

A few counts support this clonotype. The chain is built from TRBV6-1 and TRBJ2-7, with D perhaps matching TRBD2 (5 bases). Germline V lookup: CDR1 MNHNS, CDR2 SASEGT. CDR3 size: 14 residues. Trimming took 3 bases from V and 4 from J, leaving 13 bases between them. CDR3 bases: TGTGCCAGCAGTGATCTAGCCCGTCAATACGAGCAGTACTTC. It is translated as CASSDLARQYEQYF.

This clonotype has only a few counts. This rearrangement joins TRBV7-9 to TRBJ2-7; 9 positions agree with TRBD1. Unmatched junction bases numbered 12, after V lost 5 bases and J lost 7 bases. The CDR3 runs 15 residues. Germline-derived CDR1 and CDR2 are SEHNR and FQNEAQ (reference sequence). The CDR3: CASSPPVQGAQEQYF. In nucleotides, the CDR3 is TGTGCCAGCAGCCCTCCGGTACAGGGGGCGCAGGAGCAGTACTTC. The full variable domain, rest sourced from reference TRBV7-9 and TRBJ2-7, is DTGVSQNPRHKITKRGQNVTFRCDPISEHNRLYWYRQTLGQGPEFLTYFQNEAQLEKSRLLSDRFSAERPKGSFSTLEIQRTEQGDSAMYLCASSPPVQGAQEQYFGPGTRLTVT.

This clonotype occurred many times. Written as DNA, the CDR3 is TGTGCCAGCACCCCGGGAGTCTCCTACAATGAGCAGTTCTTC. This gives the protein CASTPGVSYNEQFF. This rearrangement joins TRBV7-9 to TRBJ2-1, with TRBD2 as a possible D gene (6 bases). Germline lookup yields CDR1 SEHNR and CDR2 FQNEAQ (reference sequence). V was clipped by 7 bases and J by 0 bases, with 10 bases between them. The CDR3 extends over 14 amino acids.

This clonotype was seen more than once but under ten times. The CDR3 reads CASSHASGGEETQYF. DNA for the CDR3: TGTGCCAGCAGCCATGCGAGCGGGGGGGAAGAGACCCAGTACTTC. The rearrangement uses TRBV4-2 and TRBJ2-5; TRBD2 agrees at 10 bases. The germline V gene encodes CDR1 LGHNA and CDR2 YNFKEQ. The CDR3 covers 15 residues. V gave up 3 bases and J gave up 3 bases; unmatched junction bases: 4.

CDR3 amino acids: CASSYRGNEQFF. DNA for the CDR3: TGCGCCAGCAGCTATAGGGGTAATGAGCAGTTCTTC. The J gene is TRBJ2-1, the V gene TRBV5-1; a possible D gene is TRBD1 (5 bases). With 3 bases removed from V and 7 bases from J, the gap between germline ends came to 8 bases. This CDR3 region has 12 residues. CDR1 and CDR2 (germline): SGHRS, YFSETQ.

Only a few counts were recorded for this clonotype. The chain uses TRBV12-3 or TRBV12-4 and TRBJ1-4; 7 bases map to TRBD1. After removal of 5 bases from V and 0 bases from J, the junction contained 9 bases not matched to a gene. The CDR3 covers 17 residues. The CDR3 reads CASSLQGSGATNEKLFF. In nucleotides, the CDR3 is TGTGCCAGCAGTCTACAGGGGAGCGGGGCAACTAATGAAAAACTGTTTTTT.

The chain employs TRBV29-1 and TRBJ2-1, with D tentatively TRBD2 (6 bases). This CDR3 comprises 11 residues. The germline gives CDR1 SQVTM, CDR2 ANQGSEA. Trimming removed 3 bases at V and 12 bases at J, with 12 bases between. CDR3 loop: CSVEEGSGQFF. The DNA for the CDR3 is TGCAGCGTTGAGGAGGGTTCGGGGCAGTTCTTC.

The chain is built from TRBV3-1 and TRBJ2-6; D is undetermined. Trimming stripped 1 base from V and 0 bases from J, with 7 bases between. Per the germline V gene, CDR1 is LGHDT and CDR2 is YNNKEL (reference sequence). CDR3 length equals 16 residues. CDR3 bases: TGTGCCAGCAGCCAAGTGACGTACTCTGGGGCCAACGTCCTGACTTTC. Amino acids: CASSQVTYSGANVLTF.

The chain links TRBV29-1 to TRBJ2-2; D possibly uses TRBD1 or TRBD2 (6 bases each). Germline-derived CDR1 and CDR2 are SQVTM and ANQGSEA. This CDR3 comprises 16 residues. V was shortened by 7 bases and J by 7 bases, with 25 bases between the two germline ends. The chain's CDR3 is CSAWFGGSSQGGELFF. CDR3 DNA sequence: TGCAGCGCATGGTTTGGAGGGAGTTCACAGGGCGGGGAGCTGTTTTTT.

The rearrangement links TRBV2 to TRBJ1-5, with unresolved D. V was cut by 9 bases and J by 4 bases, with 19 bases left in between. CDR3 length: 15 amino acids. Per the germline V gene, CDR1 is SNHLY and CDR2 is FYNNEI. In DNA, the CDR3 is TGTGCCAGTACAGACGAGTTCCAGGAGAATCAGCCCCAGCATTTT. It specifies CASTDEFQENQPQHF.

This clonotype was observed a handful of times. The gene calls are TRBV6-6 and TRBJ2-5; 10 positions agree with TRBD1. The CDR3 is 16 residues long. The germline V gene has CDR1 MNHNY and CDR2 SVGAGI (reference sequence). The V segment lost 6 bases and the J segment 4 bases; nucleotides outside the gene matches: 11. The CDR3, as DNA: TGTGCCAGCAGCTCCGGGACAGGGGTTTCGGGAGAGACCCAGTACTTC. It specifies CASSSGTGVSGETQYF.

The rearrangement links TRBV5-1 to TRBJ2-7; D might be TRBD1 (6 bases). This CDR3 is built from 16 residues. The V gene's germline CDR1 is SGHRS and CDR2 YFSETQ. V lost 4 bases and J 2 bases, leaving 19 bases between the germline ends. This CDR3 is CASSPETSPGAYEQYF. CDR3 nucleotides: TGCGCCAGCAGCCCCGAAACCTCCCCAGGGGCCTACGAGCAGTACTTC.

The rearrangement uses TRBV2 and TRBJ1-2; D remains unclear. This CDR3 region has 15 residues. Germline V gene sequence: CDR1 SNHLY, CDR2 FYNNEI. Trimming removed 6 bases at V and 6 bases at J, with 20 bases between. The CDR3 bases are TGTGCCAGCAGCGGAGCCCGGGGAGGGCGAGATGGCTACACCTTC. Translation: CASSGARGGRDGYTF.

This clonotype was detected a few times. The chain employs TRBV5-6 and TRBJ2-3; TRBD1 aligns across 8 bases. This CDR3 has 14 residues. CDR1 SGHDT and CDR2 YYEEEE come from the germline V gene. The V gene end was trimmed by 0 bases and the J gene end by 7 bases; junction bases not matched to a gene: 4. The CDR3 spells CASSLAGQGYTQYF. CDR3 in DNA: TGTGCCAGCAGCTTGGCCGGACAGGGCTATACGCAGTATTTT.

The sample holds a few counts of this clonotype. The CDR3 coding sequence is TGCGCCAGCAGCCTTGCCGGACAGGCGGTCTATGGCTACACCTTC. Amino acid sequence: CASSLAGQAVYGYTF. The chain employs TRBV5-1 and TRBJ1-2, with TRBD1 matching over 7 bases. The germline CDR1 and CDR2 sequences are SGHRS and YFSETQ. CDR3 length: 15 amino acids. J lost 4 bases, V lost 4 bases, and 10 bases had no gene match.

The DNA for the CDR3 is TGCGCCAGCAGCCTACGACCGACGAGCGGGATCTACGAGCAGTACTTC. It is translated as CASSLRPTSGIYEQYF. The chain has TRBV4-1 and TRBJ2-7, with TRBD2 matching over 7 bases. In germline, CDR1 is MGHRA, CDR2 YSYEKL. Losses at the gene ends were 4 bases for V and 3 bases for J; bases not matched to a gene: 12. This CDR3 has 16 amino acids.

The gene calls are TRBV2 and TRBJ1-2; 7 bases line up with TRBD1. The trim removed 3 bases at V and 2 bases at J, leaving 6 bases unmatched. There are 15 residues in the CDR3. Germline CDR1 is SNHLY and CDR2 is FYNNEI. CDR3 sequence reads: CASSDTTGSNYGYTF. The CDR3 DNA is TGTGCCAGCAGTGATACGACAGGGTCCAACTATGGCTACACCTTC.

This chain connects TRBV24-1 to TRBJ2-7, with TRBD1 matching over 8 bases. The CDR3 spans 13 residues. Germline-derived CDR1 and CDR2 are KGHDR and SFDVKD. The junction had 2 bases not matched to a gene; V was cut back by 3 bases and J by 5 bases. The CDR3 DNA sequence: TGTGCCACCAGTGATGGACAGGGCCACGAGCAGTACTTC. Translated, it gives CATSDGQGHEQYF.